This record looks at one T cell receptor (beta chain) sequence and its context. This sample stems from a study of cytomegalovirus exposure and HLA in healthy donors. Use of 60 Vbeta and 13 Jbeta primers characterized the PCR. Data came from immunoSEQ multiplex PCR; TCRdb stores just in-frame clones and leaves some out. This sample's table reports 130,000 or so clones. V lost 8 bases and J lost 1, with 15 bases in between. The V gene's germline CDR1 is SQVTM and CDR2 ANQGSEA. The length of the CDR3 is 13 residues. Sequenced: PBMCs. The TCR originated in a woman aged 40 to 50 in good health and CMV-seropositive. V and J are TRBV29-1 and TRBJ2-7; TRBD1 is a possible D gene (5 bases). This CDR3 reads CSQTGRTSYEQYF. CDR3 in DNA: TGCAGCCAGACGGGCAGGACATCCTACGAGCAGTACTTC.